These 17 T cell receptor beta chains were sequenced from one sample in a study of long-term antiretroviral therapy in people with HIV. Version v3.0 of the immunoSEQ assay was performed at survey level. Libraries were prepared by immunoSEQ multiplex PCR; TCRdb keeps only in-frame clonotypes and omits some of them. The table has 25,000 or so clones, approximately 90% seen once; the top ten hold around 3.9%. Specimen: unsorted PBMCs, collected 1.9 years after starting antiretroviral therapy. The receptors here all came from a woman younger than 45 with HIV.

This chain links TRBV12-1 with TRBJ1-2; the table calls TRBD1, which could not be checked here. TRBV12-1 is assigned pseudogene status. The CDR3 spans 12 residues. The chain's CDR3 is CASSKTGYGYTF. Here the CDR3 DNA reads TGTGCCAGCAGCAAAACAGGGTATGGCTACACCTTC.

The chain has TRBV2 and TRBJ1-5; D remains unclear. V was pared by 2 bases and J by 4 bases, with 6 bases between. Germline CDR1 is SNHLY and CDR2 is FYNNEI. CDR3 length: 13 amino acids. The CDR3 reads CASSERVNQPQHF. CDR3 sequence (DNA): TGTGCCAGCAGTGAAAGGGTGAATCAGCCCCAGCATTTT.

The chain combines TRBV27 with TRBJ1-1; D unclear. The germline V gene encodes CDR1 MNHEY and CDR2 SMNVEV (reference sequence). The CDR3 loop spans 15 amino acids. Trimming took off 2 bases at V and 4 bases at J, with 14 bases between the two ends. In nucleotides, the CDR3 is TGTGCCAGCAGTTTAGGGAGTGCAGCGAGCACTGAAGCTTTCTTT. Encoded protein: CASSLGSAASTEAFF.

This clone was detected only a few times. In DNA form, the CDR3 reads TGTGCCAGCAGCGCCAGCCGGGACCGTAATTCACCCCTCCACTTT. Amino acid sequence: CASSASRDRNSPLHF. The chain is built from TRBV7-6 and TRBJ1-6; D is possibly TRBD1 (5 bases). Germline-derived CDR1 and CDR2 are SGHVS and FNYEAQ. V was pared by 5 bases and J by 6 bases, with 14 bases between. The CDR3 is 15 amino acids. The full variable domain, with the rest looked up from reference TRBV7-6 and TRBJ1-6, is GAGVSQSPRYKVTKRGQDVALRCDPISGHVSLYWYRQALGQGPEFLTYFNYEAQQDKSGLPNDRFSAERPEGSISTLTIQRTEQRDSAMYRCASSASRDRNSPLHFGNGTRLTVT.

The rearrangement joins TRBV15 to TRBJ1-5; D unresolved. Deletions cut 8 bases from V and 6 bases from J, with 11 bases between. This CDR3 region has 12 residues. Germline V gene data show CDR1 as LNHNV and CDR2 as YYDKDF (reference sequence). The CDR3 sequence: CATALGLQPQHF. DNA of the CDR3: TGTGCCACCGCCCTTGGCCTTCAGCCCCAGCATTTT.

This chain connects TRBV27 to TRBJ1-2; D is undetermined. The CDR3 covers 11 residues. Trimming pared 2 bases from V and 8 bases from J, leaving 6 bases between. The germline CDR1 and CDR2 sequences are MNHEY and SMNVEV (reference sequence). CDR3 region: CASSLGWGYTF. Here the CDR3 DNA reads TGTGCCAGCAGTTTAGGATGGGGCTACACCTTC.

This clone was counted only a few times. The J gene is TRBJ1-1, the V gene TRBV7-2; D perhaps matches TRBD1 (6 bases). The CDR3 runs 13 residues. Germline V lookup: CDR1 SGHTA, CDR2 FQGNSA. V dropped 11 bases and J dropped 5 bases, with 18 bases sitting between them. The DNA of the CDR3 is TGTGCCGGAGCCCAGGGGACGATTACTGAAGCTTTCTTT. Its protein is CAGAQGTITEAFF.

V and J are TRBV12-5 and TRBJ1-6, with D unclear. The CDR3 loop spans 12 amino acids. Germline values: CDR1 LGHNT, CDR2 FRNRAP. Trimming stripped 0 bases from V and 10 bases from J, with 4 bases between. The CDR3 here is CASGLVGSPLHF. The CDR3 DNA follows: TGTGCTAGTGGTTTGGTAGGCTCACCCCTCCACTTT.

The rearrangement joins TRBV9 to TRBJ1-2; D may be TRBD1 (6 bases). Germline V gene data show CDR1 as SGDLS and CDR2 as YYNGEE. The CDR3 is 15 amino acids. Trimming shortened V by 3 bases and J by 4 bases, and 16 bases separated the two germline ends. The CDR3 here is CASSEWLQGGYGYTF. CDR3 DNA sequence: TGTGCCAGCAGCGAATGGTTACAGGGCGGCTATGGCTACACCTTC. Combining the CDR3 with reference TRBV9 and TRBJ1-2 gives the whole variable domain DSGVTQTPKHLITATGQRVTLRCSPRSGDLSVYWYQQSLDQGLQFLIQYYNGEERAKGNILERFSAQQFPDLHSELNLSSLELGDSALYFCASSEWLQGGYGYTFGSGTRLTVV.

The J gene is TRBJ2-2, the V gene TRBV2, with D possibly matching TRBD1 (6 bases). CDR3 size: 15 residues. Germline loops: CDR1 SNHLY, CDR2 FYNNEI. Trimming stripped 7 bases from V and 0 bases from J, with 12 bases between. CDR3 nucleotide sequence: TGTGCCAGCATCCCCCGGACAGCGAACACCGGGGAGCTGTTTTTT. Amino acid sequence: CASIPRTANTGELFF.

The chain recombines TRBV6-5 with TRBJ2-5; possibly TRBD2 for D (5 bases). The CDR3 is 11 amino acids. The V gene's germline CDR1 is MNHEY and CDR2 SVGAGI. V was clipped by 5 bases and J by 10 bases, with 11 bases between them. The CDR3 DNA reads TGTGCCAGCAGTACCAGAGAGGGCCAGTACTTC. This translates into CASSTREGQYF.

This rearrangement joins TRBV9 to TRBJ2-3; 13 positions agree with TRBD2. J lost 2 bases, V lost 4 bases, and 4 bases had no gene match. The CDR3 has 16 residues. The V gene's germline CDR1 is SGDLS and CDR2 YYNGEE. In DNA, the CDR3 is TGTGCCAGCAGCTGGACTAGCGGGGGAGTCACAGATACGCAGTATTTT. Translated, it gives CASSWTSGGVTDTQYF.

CDR3 residues: CASSQVQQLGELFF. CDR3 sequence (DNA): TGTGCCAGCAGCCAGGTACAGCAGCTCGGGGAGCTGTTTTTT. The chain is built from TRBV14 and TRBJ2-2; D remains ambiguous. CDR1 and CDR2 (germline): SGHDN, FVKESK. Trimming took off 3 bases at V and 7 bases at J, with 12 bases between the two ends. The CDR3 runs to 14 residues.

V usage is TRBV14 and J usage is TRBJ2-7; the match to TRBD1 covers 8 bases. This CDR3 has 14 residues. The V gene's germline CDR1 is SGHDN and CDR2 FVKESK. The J segment lost 6 bases and the V segment lost 6 bases, leaving 10 bases of the junction unmatched. CDR3 DNA: TGTGCCAGCAGAAACAGGGGGTGCGCGCGCGAGCAGTACGTC. The encoded protein is CASRNRGCAREQYV.

The chain is built from TRBV2 and TRBJ2-7; D gene ambiguous. CDR3 length: 12 amino acids. Germline V lookup: CDR1 SNHLY, CDR2 FYNNEI. CDR3 region: CASREVSLGQYV. DNA of the CDR3: TGTGCCAGCAGGGAAGTCTCCCTCGGGCAGTACGTC.

The J gene is TRBJ1-6, the V gene TRBV28; D possibly corresponds to TRBD1 (6 bases). Deletions cut 3 bases from V and 7 bases from J, with 16 bases between. Germline CDR1 and CDR2: MDHEN and SYDVKM. This CDR3 contains 16 residues. CDR3 loop: CASSLSRGDGNSPLHF. The CDR3 bases are TGTGCCAGCAGTTTGAGCAGGGGAGATGGCAATTCACCCCTCCACTTT. Variable domain in full (rest from reference TRBV28 and TRBJ1-6): DVKVTQSSRYLVKRTGEKVFLECVQDMDHENMFWYRQDPGLGLRLIYFSYDVKMKEKGDIPEGYSVSREKKERFSLILESASTNQTSMYLCASSLSRGDGNSPLHFGNGTRLTVT.

The J gene is TRBJ1-1, the V gene TRBV28; D is perhaps TRBD1 (6 bases). Germline CDR1 reads MDHEN; CDR2 reads SYDVKM. This CDR3 region has 17 residues. Trimming took off 2 bases at V and 0 bases at J, with 16 bases between the two ends. CDR3 bases: TGTGCCAGCAGTTTACCCACCGGGACAAGGATGAACACTGAAGCTTTCTTT. The encoded protein is CASSLPTGTRMNTEAFF.